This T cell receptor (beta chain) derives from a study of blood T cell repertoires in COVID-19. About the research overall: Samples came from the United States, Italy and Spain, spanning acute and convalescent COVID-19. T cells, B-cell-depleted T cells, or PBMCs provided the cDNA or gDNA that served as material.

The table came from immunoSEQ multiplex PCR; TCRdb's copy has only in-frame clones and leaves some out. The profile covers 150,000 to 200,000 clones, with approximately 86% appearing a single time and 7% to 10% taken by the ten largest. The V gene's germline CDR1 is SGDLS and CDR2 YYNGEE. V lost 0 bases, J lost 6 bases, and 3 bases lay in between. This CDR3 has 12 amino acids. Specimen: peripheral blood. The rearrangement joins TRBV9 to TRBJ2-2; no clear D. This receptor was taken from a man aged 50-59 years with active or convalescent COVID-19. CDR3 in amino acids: CASSVVSGELFF. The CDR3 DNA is TGTGCCAGCAGCGTAGTATCCGGGGAGCTGTTTTTT.